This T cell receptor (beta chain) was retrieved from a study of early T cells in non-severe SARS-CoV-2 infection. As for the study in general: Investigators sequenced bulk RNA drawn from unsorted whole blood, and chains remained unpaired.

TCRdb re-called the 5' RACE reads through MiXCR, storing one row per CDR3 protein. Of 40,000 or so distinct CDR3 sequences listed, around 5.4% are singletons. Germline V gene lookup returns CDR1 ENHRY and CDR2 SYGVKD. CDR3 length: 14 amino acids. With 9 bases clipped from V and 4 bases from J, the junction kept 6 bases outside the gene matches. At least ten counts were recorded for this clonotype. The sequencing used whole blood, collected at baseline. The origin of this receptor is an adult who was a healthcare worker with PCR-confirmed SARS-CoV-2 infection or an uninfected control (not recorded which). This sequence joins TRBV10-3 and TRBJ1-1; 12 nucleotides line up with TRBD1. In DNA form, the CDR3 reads TGTGCCATTCGGGGACAGGGGGCGCGCACTGAAGCTTTCTTT. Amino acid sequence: CAIRGQGARTEAFF.